This TCR beta chain emerged from a study of breast tumors, draining lymph nodes, adjacent tissues. Axillary draining lymph nodes of breast cancer patients supplied the node samples. CDR1 and CDR2 from the germline V gene are DFQATT and SNEGSKA (reference sequence). The CDR3 totals 14 residues. With 7 bases removed from V and 2 bases from J, the gap between germline ends came to 18 bases. This clonotype was counted many times. TCRdb re-analysed the multiplex PCR reads in MiXCR, keeping a single row per CDR3 protein. The table has 150,000 to 200,000 distinct CDR3 sequences, approximately 30% seen once. Material for sequencing was axillary lymph node tissue. This clonotype originated in a female donor with breast cancer. Some clones in this sample may be carry-over from other donors' samples. The chain employs TRBV20-1 and TRBJ2-7, with D tentatively TRBD2 (5 bases). CDR3 loop: CSVHRGFPPYEQYF. The CDR3, as DNA: TGCAGTGTTCACCGCGGGTTTCCCCCCTACGAGCAGTACTTC.